The rows below give T cell receptor beta chains drawn from one sample of a study of identifying expanded T cells in peripheral blood. Some clones are missing from TCRdb's copy, which holds only in-frame ones; the method was immunoSEQ multiplex PCR. Found here are over 70,000 clones, approximately 90% of them singletons; the top ten hold under 20%. Sequenced material: blood. The receptors were gathered from a person aged 18 to 70 in good health. Each CDR3 is given with its conserved first and last residue. D genes are given only for firm matches. Not all rows give a size; the values are once, few, many and, for expanded clones, a class.

14,TRBD1,TRBV18,TRBJ1-2,NA,TGTGCCAGCTCACCTCGTAGAGGGACAGACGGCTACACCTTC,CASSPRRGTDGYTF
17,NA,TRBV28,TRBJ2-5,NA,TGTGCCAGCAGTCCGGGGTTGGGGCTGGGGTACCAAGAGACCCAGTACTTC,CASSPGLGLGYQETQYF
15,NA,TRBV7-2,TRBJ1-5,NA,TGTGCCAGCAGCCGATTTTACGGGGTGAATCAGCCCCAGCATTTT,CASSRFYGVNQPQHF
11,NA,TRBV7-9,TRBJ1-1,few,TGTGCCAGCAGCTTAGTAACTGAAGCTTTCTTT,CASSLVTEAFF
14,NA,TRBV2,TRBJ1-3,NA,TGTGCCACCAAGGCTCGCCACTCTGGAAACACCATATATTTT,CATKARHSGNTIYF
15,NA,TRBV13,TRBJ1-1,NA,TGTGCCAGCAGCTTATTTAGACTCCCAAACACTGAAGCTTTCTTT,CASSLFRLPNTEAFF
15,NA,TRBV19,TRBJ2-7,NA,TGTGCCAGTAGTAAGGGAACCTTAGCATCCTACGAGCAGTACTTC,CASSKGTLASYEQYF
17,TRBD1,TRBV18,TRBJ1-2,NA,TGTGCCAGCTCACCACCGGTGGACAGGGCACCCAACTATGGCTACACCTTC,CASSPPVDRAPNYGYTF
16,TRBD2,TRBV10-3,TRBJ2-3,NA,TGTGCCATCAGCTCCGCGGGAGGGGGCCTCGGAGATACGCAGTATTTT,CAISSAGGGLGDTQYF
12,NA,TRBV4-1,TRBJ2-3,NA,TGCGCCAGCAGCCAAGGTCCAGGGACGCAGTATTTT,CASSQGPGTQYF
13,NA,TRBV5-5,TRBJ1-1,once,TGTGCCAGCAGCTTGGGTACCGTCACTGAAGCTTTCTTT,CASSLGTVTEAFF
17,NA,TRBV4-1,TRBJ1-2,once,TGCGCCAGCAGCCAAGAGTCTTTGGCGGTTACTAACTATGGCTACACCTTC,CASSQESLAVTNYGYTF
16,NA,TRBV4-2,TRBJ2-2,NA,TGTGCCAGCAGCCGGGGACACGGGGGGACCACCGGGGAGCTGTTTTTT,CASSRGHGGTTGELFF
14,NA,TRBV5-4,TRBJ1-5,NA,TGTGCCAGCAGCTTGGCAGGGGGCAATCAGCCCCAGCATTTT,CASSLAGGNQPQHF
12,NA,TRBV7-2,TRBJ1-2,NA,TGTGCCAGCAGCCCCCCATATCACGGCTACACCTTC,CASSPPYHGYTF
16,TRBD2,TRBV5-1,TRBJ2-3,NA,TGCGCCAGCAGCCCGACGCGACTAGCCGGCACAGATACGCAGTATTTT,CASSPTRLAGTDTQYF
16,NA,TRBV5-6,TRBJ2-1,NA,TGTGCCAGCAGCCTCTCTATAGTCGCGAGCTACAATGAGCAGTTCTTC,CASSLSIVASYNEQFF
15,TRBD1,TRBV18,TRBJ2-1,NA,TGTGCCAGCTCACCCTCCCGGGGACAGTACAATGAGCAGTTCTTC,CASSPSRGQYNEQFF
15,TRBD1,TRBV7-9,TRBJ1-1,NA,TGTGCCAGCAGCCCATCCAAGACAGGGGGCGGCGAAGCTTTCTTT,CASSPSKTGGGEAFF
16,NA,TRBV6-5,TRBJ2-6,NA,TGTGCCAGCAGTTATGAAGAGGGCTCTGGGGCCAACGTCCTGACTTTC,CASSYEEGSGANVLTF
14,NA,TRBV6-6,TRBJ1-1,NA,TGTGCCAGCACCCCCCTACGGGGGAACACTGAAGCTTTCTTT,CASTPLRGNTEAFF
16,TRBD2,TRBV4-3,TRBJ2-7,few,TGCGCCAGCAGCCAAGACTTAAGCGGGGGTCGGTACGAGCAGTACTTC,CASSQDLSGGRYEQYF
14,NA,TRBV28,TRBJ2-5,NA,TGTGCCAGCAGACCCAACAGGGTTCAAGAGACCCAGTACTTC,CASRPNRVQETQYF
14,NA,TRBV6-1,TRBJ2-5,NA,TGTGCCAGCAGTGTTTACAGAGTACAAGAGACCCAGTACTTC,CASSVYRVQETQYF
14,NA,TRBV5-1,TRBJ2-3,NA,TGCGCCAGCAGCTTGGCCCCTTGGGCAGATACGCAGTATTTT,CASSLAPWADTQYF
17,TRBD1,TRBV25-1,TRBJ2-2,NA,TGTGCCAGCAGTGACTGGGGCAGGGGGCTTTCAGACGGGGAGCTGTTTTTT,CASSDWGRGLSDGELFF
13,NA,TRBV15,TRBJ1-1,once,TGTGCCACCAGCAGAGATAGGGCGCTTGAAGCTTTCTTT,CATSRDRALEAFF
15,NA,TRBV2,TRBJ2-7,NA,TGTGCCAGCAGTGAAACGGCAGGGAACTCCTACGAGCAGTACTTC,CASSETAGNSYEQYF
15,NA,TRBV6-1,TRBJ1-1,NA,TGTGCCAGCAGTGAAACGATGGGAGGAAACACTGAAGCTTTCTTT,CASSETMGGNTEAFF
13,NA,TRBV18,TRBJ2-5,NA,TGTGCCAGCTCGCCCAGGGGCGGAGAGACCCAGTACTTC,CASSPRGGETQYF
14,NA,TRBV7-9,TRBJ2-3,NA,TGTGCCAGCAACCACGGGGGAGGCACAGATACGCAGTATTTT,CASNHGGGTDTQYF
14,NA,TRBV7-2,TRBJ1-1,NA,TGTGCCAGCAGCCCCCAGCCTCTGGGCACTGAAGCTTTCTTT,CASSPQPLGTEAFF